This T cell receptor beta chain was recovered during a study of cytomegalovirus exposure and HLA in healthy donors. The PCR had 60 Vbeta and 13 Jbeta primers. The repertoire was sequenced with immunoSEQ multiplex PCR; TCRdb's copy has only in-frame clones and lacks some. The data show 120,000 or so clones, with around 72% seen just once and approximately 3.8% held by the top ten. On this clone itself: Antigen unknown.

The V and J ends lost 5 bases and 2 bases respectively, with 12 bases between them. There are 14 residues in the CDR3. Germline CDR1 reads SEHNR; CDR2 reads FQNEAQ (reference sequence). Study outcomes and limitations: In a later analysis, the majority of CMV-associated beta chains seemingly showed HLA restriction. Among TCR sequences, most were rare, though some public TCRs appeared in many donors.

The sequencing sample was made of PBMCs. This rearrangement joins TRBV7-9 to TRBJ2-5; TRBD1 is a possible D gene (5 bases). The receptor was derived from a man aged 30 to 39 in good health and CMV-seronegative. The CDR3: CASSPPGHQETQYF. The CDR3 DNA is TGTGCCAGCAGCCCGCCAGGGCATCAAGAGACCCAGTACTTC.